A single sample gave rise to the 17 T cell receptor beta chains below, sequenced in a study of graft-versus-host responses after intestinal transplantation. Profiling relied on immunoSEQ multiplex PCR, and the TCRdb table lists in-frame clones only, not all of them. The sample contains 96,000 or so clones, approximately 90% of which appear only once. No antigen has been identified for these receptors. Sequencing was performed on unstimulated CD4+ T cells sorted from spleen or lymph node cells, taken before intestinal transplant. The receptors derive from a human donor who received an intestinal transplant.

The V gene is TRBV5-4, the J gene TRBJ2-4, with D perhaps TRBD2 (6 bases). Germline CDR1 SGHNT, CDR2 YYREEE (reference sequence). V was trimmed by 0 bases and J by 0 bases, leaving 7 bases between them. The CDR3 is 15 amino acids. The DNA for the CDR3 is TGTGCCAGCAGCTTGGCGGGACTAGCCAAAAACATTCAGTACTTC. Translation gives CASSLAGLAKNIQYF.

The sample holds a few counts of this clone. CDR3 sequence reads: CASSEGTSGTNEQFF. CDR3 bases: TGCGCCAGCAGTGAGGGGACTAGCGGGACCAATGAGCAGTTCTTC. The genes are TRBV10-1 and TRBJ2-1, with 13 bases aligning to TRBD2. J gave up 6 bases and V 2 bases, and 1 base lay outside the gene matches. The CDR3 consists of 15 residues. Looked up from germline, CDR1 is WNHNN and CDR2 is SYGVQD (reference sequence).

CDR3 bases: TGTGCCAGTAGCGAACAGGGGACGGGGACCCAGTACTTC. It encodes CASSEQGTGTQYF. The gene calls are TRBV19 and TRBJ2-5, with TRBD1 matching over 7 bases. With V trimmed by 6 bases and J by 7 bases, 8 bases remained unmatched. The CDR3 runs 13 residues. CDR1 and CDR2 from the germline V gene are LNHDA and SQIVND (reference sequence).

The chain links TRBV14 to TRBJ1-4; 7 positions match TRBD1. Germline V gives CDR1 SGHDN, CDR2 FVKESK. The ends lost 6 bases at V and 5 bases at J; junction bases unmatched: 3. The CDR3 has 13 residues. CDR3 amino acids: CASRGQLNEKLFF. In DNA form, the CDR3 reads TGTGCCAGCAGGGGACAGTTAAATGAAAAACTGTTTTTT.

The gene calls are TRBV6-5 and TRBJ2-7; a possible D gene is TRBD1 (6 bases). The CDR3 extends over 14 amino acids. Germline CDR1 MNHEY, CDR2 SVGAGI. Trimming removed 9 bases from V and 4 bases from J, with 19 bases in between. CDR3 DNA: TGTGCCAGTGCGATACGGGACACCCAATACGAGCAGTACTTC. This gives the protein CASAIRDTQYEQYF.

The rearrangement links TRBV16 to TRBJ1-2, with TRBD1 identical over 8 bases. With V trimmed by 3 bases and J by 6 bases, 6 bases remained unmatched. CDR1 and CDR2 (germline): KGHSY, FQNENV. The length of the CDR3 is 14 residues. The CDR3 bases are TGTGCCAGCAGCCACTTCCAGGGGGCCAATGGCTACACCTTC. Translation gives CASSHFQGANGYTF.

This clone was counted a single time. This chain connects TRBV7-3 to TRBJ2-3; D is possibly TRBD1 (7 bases). This CDR3 region has 14 residues. Looked up from germline, CDR1 is SGHTA and CDR2 is FQGTGA. V was cut by 5 bases and J by 5 bases, with 14 bases left in between. The CDR3 DNA sequence: TGTGCCAGCAGCGCGCAGGGGGGAGGAGATACGCAGTATTTT. Its protein is CASSAQGGGDTQYF. The variable domain in full, completed from reference TRBV7-3 and TRBJ2-3, reads GAGVSQTPSNKVTEKGKYVELRCDPISGHTALYWYRQSLGQGPEFLIYFQGTGAADDSGLPNDRFFAVRPEGSVSTLKIQRTERGDSAVYLCASSAQGGGDTQYFGPGTRLTVL.

V is TRBV6-1 and J is TRBJ2-3; the match to TRBD2 covers 10 bases. Per the germline V gene, CDR1 is MNHNS and CDR2 is SASEGT. This CDR3 is 15 amino acids long. Trimming at V came to 5 bases and at J to 4 bases, leaving 6 bases not matched to a gene. The CDR3 DNA reads TGTGCCAGCAGTAGCGGGAGGGCCCGGCCAGATACGCAGTATTTT. This gives the protein CASSSGRARPDTQYF.

This chain joins TRBV7-2 and TRBJ2-1, with D possibly matching TRBD2 (6 bases). The CDR3 length is 13 residues. The germline V gene encodes CDR1 SGHTA and CDR2 FQGNSA. Trimming stripped 4 bases from V and 8 bases from J, with 12 bases between. CDR3 in DNA: TGTGCCAGCAGCTGGGGGGATGGGGATGAGCAGTTCTTC. Its protein is CASSWGDGDEQFF.

The chain employs TRBV4-1 and TRBJ2-6; 10 bases match TRBD1. Losses at the gene ends were 1 base for V and 4 bases for J; bases not matched to a gene: 10. The germline gives CDR1 MGHRA, CDR2 YSYEKL. The CDR3 length is 19 residues. The CDR3 nucleotides read TGCGCCAGCAGCCAAGGCCGGGACAGGGGTTTCTCGGGGGCCAACGTCCTGACTTTC. Translating it yields CASSQGRDRGFSGANVLTF.

This clone was seen a few times. The chain has TRBV10-3 and TRBJ2-7, with D tentatively TRBD1 (5 bases). The germline gives CDR1 ENHRY, CDR2 SYGVKD. The CDR3 loop spans 11 amino acids. V lost 8 bases, J lost 6 bases, and 11 bases lay in between. The CDR3: CAIQGTGEQYF. The CDR3 DNA sequence: TGTGCCATCCAGGGAACTGGCGAGCAGTACTTC.

The gene calls are TRBV7-9 and TRBJ2-2, with TRBD2 matching 8 bases. With V trimmed by 4 bases and J by 1 base, 5 bases remained unmatched. Germline CDR1 and CDR2: SEHNR and FQNEAQ (reference sequence). The CDR3 length is 16 residues. As DNA, the CDR3 is TGTGCCAGCAGCTCCCCTAGCGGGCAGAACACCGGGGAGCTGTTTTTT. Translation gives CASSSPSGQNTGELFF.

V and J are TRBV30 and TRBJ2-3; no clear D gene. The CDR3 is 13 residues long. Trimming cost V 2 bases and J 2 bases, with 8 bases left between them. Germline V gene sequence: CDR1 GTSNPN, CDR2 SVGIG (reference sequence). This CDR3 is CAWSNRVTDTQYF. In DNA form, the CDR3 reads TGTGCCTGGAGTAACCGGGTCACAGATACGCAGTATTTT.

This sequence joins TRBV5-1 and TRBJ1-2, with TRBD1 matching over 8 bases. Germline CDR1 and CDR2: SGHRS and YFSETQ. Unmatched junction bases numbered 2, after V lost 2 bases and J lost 8 bases. The CDR3 totals 12 residues. In nucleotides, the CDR3 is TGCGCCAGCAGCTTCACAGGGGGGGGCTACACCTTC. Translation gives CASSFTGGGYTF.

The chain carries TRBV28 and TRBJ2-1; a weak D match, TRBD1 (5 bases). Germline V lookup: CDR1 MDHEN, CDR2 SYDVKM. CDR3 length: 14 amino acids. With 5 bases removed from V and 4 bases from J, the gap between germline ends came to 12 bases. The CDR3 here is CASSPVGPYNEQFF. CDR3 sequence (DNA): TGTGCCAGCAGTCCTGTGGGGCCGTACAATGAGCAGTTCTTC.

The J gene is TRBJ1-5, the V gene TRBV30, with D possibly being TRBD1 (5 bases). The CDR3 has 14 amino acids. Trimming stripped 1 base from V and 2 bases from J, with 9 bases between. Germline CDR1 reads GTSNPN; CDR2 reads SVGIG (reference sequence). CDR3 loop: CAWSEGVGNQPQHF. The DNA for the CDR3 is TGTGCCTGGAGTGAAGGGGTCGGCAATCAGCCCCAGCATTTT.

The rearrangement links TRBV29-1 to TRBJ1-2, with 10 bases that match TRBD1. CDR1 is SQVTM, CDR2 ANQGSEA, per germline. This CDR3 contains 14 residues. Unmatched junction bases numbered 4, after V lost 3 bases and J lost 3 bases. CDR3 sequence: CSVDRQGAHYGYTF. The CDR3 nucleotides read TGCAGCGTTGATAGACAGGGGGCTCACTATGGCTACACCTTC. The variable domain in full, completed from reference TRBV29-1 and TRBJ1-2, reads SAVISQKPSRDICQRGTSLTIQCQVDSQVTMMFWYRQQPGQSLTLIATANQGSEATYESGFVIDKFPISRPNLTFSTLTVSNMSPEDSSIYLCSVDRQGAHYGYTFGSGTRLTVV.